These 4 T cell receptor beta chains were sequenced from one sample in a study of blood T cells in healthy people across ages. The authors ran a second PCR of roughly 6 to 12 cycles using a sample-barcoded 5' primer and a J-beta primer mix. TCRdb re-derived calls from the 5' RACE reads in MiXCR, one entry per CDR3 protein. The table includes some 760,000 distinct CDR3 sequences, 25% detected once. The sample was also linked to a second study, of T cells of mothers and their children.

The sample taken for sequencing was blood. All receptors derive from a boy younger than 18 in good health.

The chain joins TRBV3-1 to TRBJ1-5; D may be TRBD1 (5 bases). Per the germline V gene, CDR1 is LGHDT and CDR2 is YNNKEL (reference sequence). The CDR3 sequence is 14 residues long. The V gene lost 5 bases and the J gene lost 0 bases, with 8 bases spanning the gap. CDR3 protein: CASSSGASNQPQHF. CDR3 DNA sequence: TGTGCCAGCAGCTCCGGGGCTAGCAATCAGCCCCAGCATTTT.

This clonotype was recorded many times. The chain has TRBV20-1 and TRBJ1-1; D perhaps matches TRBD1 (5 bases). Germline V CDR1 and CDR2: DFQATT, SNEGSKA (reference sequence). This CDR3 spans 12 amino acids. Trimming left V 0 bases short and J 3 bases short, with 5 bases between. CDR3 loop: CSAREQDTEAFF. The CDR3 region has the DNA TGCAGTGCTAGAGAACAGGACACTGAAGCTTTCTTT.

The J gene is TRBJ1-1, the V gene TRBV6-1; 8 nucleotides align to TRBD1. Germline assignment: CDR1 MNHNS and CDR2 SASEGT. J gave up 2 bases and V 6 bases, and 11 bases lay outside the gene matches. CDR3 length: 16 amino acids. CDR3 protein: CASSITGGWLNTEAFF. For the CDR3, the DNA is TGTGCCAGCAGCATTACAGGGGGTTGGCTTAACACTGAAGCTTTCTTT.

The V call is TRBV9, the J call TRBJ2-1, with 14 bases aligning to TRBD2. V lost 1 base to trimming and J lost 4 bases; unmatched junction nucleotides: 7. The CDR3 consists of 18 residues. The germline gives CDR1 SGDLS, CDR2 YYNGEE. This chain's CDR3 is CASSVPTSGRAFYNEQFF. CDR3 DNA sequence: TGTGCCAGCAGCGTACCGACTAGCGGGAGGGCGTTTTACAATGAGCAGTTCTTC.